What follows is one T cell receptor beta chain and its context. In its sample, this clone was seen a few times. The antigen it binds to is not known. Base qualities are not at hand, and no much larger clone is one base apart. From the cysteine up to the phenylalanine, the CDR3 has a length of 15 residues. Only the CDR3 portion is preserved as DNA: 45 bases, with reading frame beginning at the first base. V is cut back by 4 bases and J by 7 bases, with 12 bases in the junction unmatched. From a lookup of the germline V gene (reference sequence), CDR1 and CDR2 are SGHNT and YYREEE. The data derive from a study of beta chain features in type 1 diabetes (dated by TCRdb to 2017 to 2018). The study in broad terms: Mean age, gender distribution, total cell number and subset yield were not different between patients and healthy donors. In the study, TCRB repertoires of sorted circulating CD4+ T cell subsets from recently diagnosed type 1 diabetes patients were compared with those of matched healthy donors. Regulatory and stem cell-like memory subsets were obtained from only 8 patients and roughly eight healthy donors, while naive and central memory subsets were obtained from all 28 donors. Across all samples, about 110 million sorted cells were examined, and cell number per subset correlated strongly with RNA yield.

Each donor gave one peripheral blood draw, about 110 mL on average, collected into heparinised tubes. Naive, central memory, regulatory and stem cell-like memory CD4+ T cells were sorted on a BD FACSAria II using a panel including CD45RO, CCR7, CD25, CD127, CD95 and CD27. Every sorted population had a purity above 95%. PBMCs were separated immediately by Lymphoprep density gradient centrifugation and were stained directly, without being cultured. Samples were stained and sorted in pairs, with one healthy donor and one patient per experiment, so that batch effects were minimized. The High Capacity cDNA Reverse Transcription Kit was used to reverse transcribe all of the isolated RNA, meaning that expressed TCRB transcripts were what got sequenced. Naive, central memory and regulatory T cell samples underwent deep immunoSEQ sequencing, averaging around 3.7 million total reads per sample. After sorted cells were lysed in RLT buffer, RNA was extracted with DNase-treated RNeasy Micro or Mini kits, with the choice depending on cell number. To prevent cross-contamination, every cell subset was processed on its own, while patient and healthy donor samples were processed together. The immunoSEQ multiplex PCR was used to amplify TCRB sequences from cDNA, yielding 87-bp fragments that span the CDR3 region. The amplicons were sequenced using the Illumina HiSeq platform. Turning to the authors' computational methods: Synthetic template baselines were used to correct PCR bias computationally, reads within Hamming distance 2 were collapsed together, and singletons that could not be merged were discarded. Reads were aligned against IMGT so that V, D and J genes, CDR3 length and insertions or deletions at six rearrangement sites could be assigned. Within each subset, clonotype counts were normalized to the number of sorted cells before true diversity and Gini coefficients were calculated with the tcR R package. The overlap coefficient, calculated on TCRB nucleotide sequences, was used to quantify repertoire sharing. As a proxy for the pre-selection repertoire, out-of-frame TCRB sequences from naive cells were analyzed. Sourced from immuneACCESS, this table was stored by TCRdb with only in-frame sequences that have V and J called. A share of the clones is absent; for the studies checked, an unresolved V gene accounts for under half, and the remainder has no known explanation. V and J calls plus clone size are reproduced from that table; the DNA served to infer D and trimming. The sample data list more than 300,000 clones, and 10% to 15% of these were observed just once. The ten largest clones capture approximately 0.015% of the sample.

What the work shows at the level of the full study, not this receptor alone: Only small numbers of individuals were included in the HLA sub-analyses, which left unresolved whether HLA type had any influence on TCRB rearrangement. Shorter templates might be favored by PCR, yet because patient and control samples were amplified and corrected together, any such skew would affect both groups equally. The naive, central memory and regulatory TCRB repertoires appeared to resemble one another more closely among patients than among healthy donors. At VDJ recombination sites, patients with type 1 diabetes made fewer insertions and deleted more nucleotides, a pattern implying thymic rearrangement abnormalities. Because cDNA rather than genomic DNA was sequenced, highly expressing activated cells could have been over-represented, although no difference in activation and CD3 levels was found between groups. In all four CD4+ subsets, TCRB CDR3 length was moderately but significantly shorter in type 1 diabetes patients.

Material for sequencing was naive CD4+ T cells from blood. The sample's cell subset or site label, decoded: true naive CD4+ T cells. This chain is built from TRBV5-4 and TRBJ1-2, and 8 junction bases match TRBD1. This receptor was obtained from a man between 18 and 35 years old in good health. The nucleotide sequence reads TGTGCCAGCAGCATCTTGACAGGGGCGGTACGTGGCTACACCTTC. It codes for CASSILTGAVRGYTF.